This T cell receptor (beta chain) comes out of a study of T cells in Graves' hyperthyroidism and ophthalmopathy. The study's findings and limits: Peripheral blood also featured most of the thyroid clonotypes expanded above 0.001.

This clonotype was seen repeatedly, ten times or more. Antigen specificity is unknown. Stable Graves' hyperthyroidism meant no ophthalmopathy progression within 18 months. The study enrolled patients aged 18 to 65 with newly diagnosed hyperthyroidism of under 2 months' duration. Source material for PBMCs was about 11 ml fresh peripheral blood. The V end lost 1 base, the J end lost 5 bases, and 12 bases lay between the germline ends. CDR1 and CDR2 (germline): MDHEN, SYDVKM. The CDR3 contains 16 residues. RNA transcripts provided the source from which TCR beta CDR3 regions were amplified. During a first-round RT-PCR of the TCR CDR3, the HTBI primer set was used. TCRdb itself ran the multiplex PCR reads through MiXCR, one entry per CDR3 protein. The sample shows a few hundred thousand distinct CDR3 sequences, around 20% of them seen only once.

Material: blood. The chain recombines TRBV28 with TRBJ1-6; D not resolved. The origin of this receptor is a man between 18 and 35 years old with Graves' hyperthyroidism. The CDR3 is CASSLYFRLHNSPLHF. The CDR3 nucleotides read TGTGCCAGCAGTTTATATTTCCGCCTCCATAATTCACCCCTCCACTTT.